This TCR beta chain was profiled in a study of blood T cell repertoires in COVID-19. Trimming cost V 0 bases and J 2 bases, with 10 bases left between them. The CDR3 is 15 amino acids. Looked up from germline, CDR1 is SGHNT and CDR2 is YYREEE (reference sequence). Produced via immunoSEQ multiplex PCR; TCRdb's table is partial and in-frame only. This sample has about 200,000 clones; roughly four fifths occur once, and the top ten carry 6% to 8%. The sample consisted of peripheral blood. This chain uses TRBV5-4 with TRBJ2-3; maybe TRBD2 (6 bases). The receptor's source is a human donor with acute or convalescent COVID-19. The donor label of this sample is uncertain. The CDR3 DNA is TGTGCCAGCAGCTTGGAACTAGCTAACACAGATACGCAGTATTTT. It translates to CASSLELANTDTQYF.